Sequencing of this T cell receptor beta chain was carried out in a study of CD8 T cells in Susac syndrome. This clonotype was observed a single time. The RNA input was roughly 0.5 to 1 ug, and it was reverse transcribed with random hexamers. TCRdb fed the immunoSEQ multiplex PCR reads into MiXCR, producing one record per CDR3 protein. This table holds approximately 210,000 distinct CDR3 sequences, less than 95% found once. The TCR comes from a human donor with Susac syndrome. Source material: CD4+ T cells from PBMCs.

CDR3 nucleotides: TGTGCCAGCAGGCTTCACAGGGCCACTAATGAAAAACTGTTTTTT. Translated: CASRLHRATNEKLFF. The chain carries TRBV12-3 or TRBV12-4 and TRBJ1-4; weak D call: TRBD1 (6 bases). V shed 6 bases and J shed 2 bases, with 13 bases lying between them. This CDR3 has 15 amino acids.